This entry describes one TCR beta chain. The data derive from a study of cytomegalovirus exposure and HLA in healthy donors. Whole-study context: In an early release, HLA-typed donors contributed approximately 82 million unique TCR sequences.

With 0 bases clipped from V and 6 bases from J, the junction kept 9 bases outside the gene matches. CDR3 length equals 15 residues. Germline V gene sequence: CDR1 SGHRS, CDR2 YFSETQ. Amplification used 60 Vbeta primers and 13 Jbeta primers. Sequencing used immunoSEQ multiplex PCR; TCRdb keeps in-frame clones, though not all of them. Here the sample table reports more than 95,000 clones. The sequence derives from a man younger than 35 in good health and CMV-seronegative. The rearrangement joins TRBV5-1 to TRBJ2-7, with 7 bases fitting TRBD2. The sample was PBMCs. For the CDR3, the DNA is TGCGCCAGCAGCTTGGTGGGGGGGTATCTGCCCGAGCAGTACTTC. Its translation: CASSLVGGYLPEQYF.